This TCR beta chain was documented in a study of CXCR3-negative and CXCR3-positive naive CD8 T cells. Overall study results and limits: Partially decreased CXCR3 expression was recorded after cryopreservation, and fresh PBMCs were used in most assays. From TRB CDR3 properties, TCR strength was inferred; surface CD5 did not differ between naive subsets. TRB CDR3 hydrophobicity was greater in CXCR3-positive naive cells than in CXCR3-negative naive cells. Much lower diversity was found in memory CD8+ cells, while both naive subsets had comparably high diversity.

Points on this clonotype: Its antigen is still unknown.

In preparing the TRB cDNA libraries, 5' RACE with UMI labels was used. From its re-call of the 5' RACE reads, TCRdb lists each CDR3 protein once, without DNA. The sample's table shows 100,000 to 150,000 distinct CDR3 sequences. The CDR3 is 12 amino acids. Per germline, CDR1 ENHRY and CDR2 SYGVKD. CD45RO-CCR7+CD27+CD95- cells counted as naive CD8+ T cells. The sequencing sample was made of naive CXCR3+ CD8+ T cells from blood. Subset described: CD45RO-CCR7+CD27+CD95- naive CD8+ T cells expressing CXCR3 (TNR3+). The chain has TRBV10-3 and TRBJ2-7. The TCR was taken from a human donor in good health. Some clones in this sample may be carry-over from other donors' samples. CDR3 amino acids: CAISETGVEQYF.